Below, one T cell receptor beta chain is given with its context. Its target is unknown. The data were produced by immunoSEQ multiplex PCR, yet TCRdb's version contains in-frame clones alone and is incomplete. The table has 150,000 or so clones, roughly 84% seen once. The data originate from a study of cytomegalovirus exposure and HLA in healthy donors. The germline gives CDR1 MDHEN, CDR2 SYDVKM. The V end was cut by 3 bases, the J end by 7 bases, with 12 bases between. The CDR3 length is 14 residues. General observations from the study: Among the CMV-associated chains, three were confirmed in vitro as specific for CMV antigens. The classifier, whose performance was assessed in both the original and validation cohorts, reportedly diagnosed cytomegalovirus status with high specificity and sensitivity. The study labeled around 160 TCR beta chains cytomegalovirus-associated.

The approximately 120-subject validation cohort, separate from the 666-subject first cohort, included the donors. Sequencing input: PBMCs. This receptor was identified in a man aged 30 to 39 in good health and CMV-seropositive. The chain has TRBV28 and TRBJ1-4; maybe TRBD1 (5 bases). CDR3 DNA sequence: TGTGCCAGCAGTTTTGGGGCAACGGGTGAAAAACTGTTTTTT. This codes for CASSFGATGEKLFF.